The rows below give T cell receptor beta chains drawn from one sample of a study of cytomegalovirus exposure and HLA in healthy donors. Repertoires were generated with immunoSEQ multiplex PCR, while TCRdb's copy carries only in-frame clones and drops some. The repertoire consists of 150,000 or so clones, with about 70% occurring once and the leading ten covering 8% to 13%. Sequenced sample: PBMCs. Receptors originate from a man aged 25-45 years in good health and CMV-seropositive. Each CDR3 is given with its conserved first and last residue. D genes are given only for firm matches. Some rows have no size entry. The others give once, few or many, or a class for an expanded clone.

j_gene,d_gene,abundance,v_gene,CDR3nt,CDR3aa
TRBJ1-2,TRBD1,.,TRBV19,TGTGCCAGTAGTACCCGGGGGCGGGACAGGGCCTATGGCTACACCTTC,CASSTRGRDRAYGYTF
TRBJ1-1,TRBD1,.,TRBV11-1,TGTGCCAGCAGCCGACAGGGCGCTGAAGCTTTCTTT,CASSRQGAEAFF
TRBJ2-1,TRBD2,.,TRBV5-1,TGCGCCAGCAGCCTACGGACTAGCGGGGGGGGCAATGAGCAGTTCTTC,CASSLRTSGGGNEQFF
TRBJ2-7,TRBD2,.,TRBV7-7,TGTGCTAGCAGCCCCCGTTGGACTAGTCTTTCGGGCGAGCAGTACTTC,CASSPRWTSLSGEQYF
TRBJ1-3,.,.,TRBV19,TGTGCCAGTAGTATAGAGGACAGCAGATCTGGAAACACCATATATTTT,CASSIEDSRSGNTIYF
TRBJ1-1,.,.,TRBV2,TGTGCCAGCAGTGAAGAGCGGGTTGAGGAAGCTTTCTTT,CASSEERVEEAFF
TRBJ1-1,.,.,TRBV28,TGTGCCAGCAGTTTGTTCCCAGACACTGAAGCTTTCTTT,CASSLFPDTEAFF
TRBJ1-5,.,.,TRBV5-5,TGTGCCAGCAGTCCATTGGTTGGGATAGGGGGAGACCGCCAGCCCCAGCATTTT,CASSPLVGIGGDRQPQHF
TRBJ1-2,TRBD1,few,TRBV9,TGTGCCAGCAGCGGTGCAACAACCGGGACAGTTAACTATGGCTACACCTTC,CASSGATTGTVNYGYTF
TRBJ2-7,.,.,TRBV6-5,TGTGCCAGCAGTTCCGAAGGTAGCGGATACGAGCAGTACTTC,CASSSEGSGYEQYF
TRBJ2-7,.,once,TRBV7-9,TGTGCCAGCAGCTTAGGTCCTGAGGAGCAGTACTTC,CASSLGPEEQYF
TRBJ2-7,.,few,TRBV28,TGTGCCAGCTGCCTGTCCGGGACACGTGAAATCCAGCAGTACTTC,CASCLSGTREIQQYF
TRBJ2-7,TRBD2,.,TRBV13,TGTGCCAGCAGCTCCGCGGGAGGGCCACGGGGCGAGCAGTACTTC,CASSSAGGPRGEQYF
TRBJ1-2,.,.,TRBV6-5,TGTGCCAGCAGTTACTCGTCAGGGCGGTATGGCTACACCTTC,CASSYSSGRYGYTF
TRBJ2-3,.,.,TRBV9,TGTGCCAGCAGCGTAGCGGGAGATACGCAGTATTTT,CASSVAGDTQYF
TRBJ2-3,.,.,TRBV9,TGTGCCAGCAGCGTAGGTGGACTTAGCACAGATACGCAGTATTTT,CASSVGGLSTDTQYF
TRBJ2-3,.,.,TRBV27,TGTGCCAGCAGTTTACATATAGCGGCGTCCACAGATACGCAGTATTTT,CASSLHIAASTDTQYF
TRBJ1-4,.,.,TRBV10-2,TGCGCCAGCAGGGGCGGACACTTAATAAATGAAAAACTGTTTTTT,CASRGGHLINEKLFF
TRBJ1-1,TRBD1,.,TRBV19,TGTGCCAGTAAAGAACCGGGACAGGGGGCCAAAGAAGCTTTCTTT,CASKEPGQGAKEAFF
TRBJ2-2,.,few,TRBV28,TGTGCCAGCAGCCCGGGAGGACAGCGGTTCTCGAACACCGGGGAGCTGTTTTTT,CASSPGGQRFSNTGELFF
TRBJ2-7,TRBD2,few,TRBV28,TGTGCCAGCGTTATAGCGGGAGGAACCTACGAGCAGTACTTC,CASVIAGGTYEQYF
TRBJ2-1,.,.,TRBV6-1,TGTGCCAGCAGTGAGAGGAGGAAGATCAATGAGCAGTTCTTC,CASSERRKINEQFF
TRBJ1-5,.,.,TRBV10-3,TGTGCCAGCAGTGAAGCGCTTTACCAGCCCCAGCATTTT,CASSEALYQPQHF
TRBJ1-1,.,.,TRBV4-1,TGCGCCAGCAGCCAAGTTATGGGAGTTACTGAAGCTTTCTTT,CASSQVMGVTEAFF
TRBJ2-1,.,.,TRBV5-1,TGCGCCAGCAGCTTACGCCCTAGTGATGAGCAGTTCTTC,CASSLRPSDEQFF
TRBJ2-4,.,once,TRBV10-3,TGTGCCATCAGTGAAGTTGGTGTGGGGAGTACTCAGAAAAACATTCAGTACTTC,CAISEVGVGSTQKNIQYF
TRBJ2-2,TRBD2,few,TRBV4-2,TGTGCCAGCAGCCAAGCCGGGACTAGCGGAGGGAACACCGGGGAGCTGTTTTTT,CASSQAGTSGGNTGELFF
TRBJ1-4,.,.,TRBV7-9,TGTGCCAGCAGCTGGAGTAATGAAAAACTGTTTTTT,CASSWSNEKLFF